Each of the 23 T cell receptor beta chains below was sequenced from the same sample in a study of control samples from healthy donors and cancer patients. The repertoire was sequenced with immunoSEQ multiplex PCR; TCRdb's copy has only in-frame clones and lacks some. The repertoire holds 95,000 to 150,000 clones, 87% seen once, with 2.5% to 3.5% in the top ten. Sequenced input: blood. The source is a man in his 60s in good health.

This clone showed up just once. V usage is TRBV10-3 and J usage is TRBJ1-5; 7 nucleotides line up with TRBD1. This CDR3 comprises 17 residues. V was pared by 3 bases and J by 5 bases, with 13 bases of the junction left unmatched. CDR1 and CDR2 (germline): ENHRY, SYGVKD. CDR3 coding DNA: TGTGCCATCAGTGACCACGTCGGAGGGGGCGACCATCAGCCCCAGCATTTT. It encodes CAISDHVGGGDHQPQHF.

Remarks on this clone: In the same sample, other DNA sequences code for this CDR3. The gene calls are TRBV6-5 and TRBJ1-3; tentative D call: TRBD1 (6 bases). CDR1 is MNHEY, CDR2 SVGAGI, per germline. The CDR3 runs to 13 residues. V gave up 6 bases and J gave up 1 base, with 7 bases separating them. CDR3 sequence: CASRDSSGNTIYF. CDR3 nucleotide sequence: TGTGCCAGCAGGGACAGTTCTGGAAACACCATATATTTT.

This clone was found once. This chain links TRBV5-1 with TRBJ2-3, with 13 positions matching TRBD2. Trimming removed 7 bases from V and 4 bases from J; junction bases left unmatched: 9. The CDR3 has 16 amino acids. The germline gives CDR1 SGHRS, CDR2 YFSETQ. The CDR3 region has the DNA TGCGCCAGCTCCTCCAGACTAGCGGGGGGATCAGATACGCAGTATTTT. It is translated as CASSSRLAGGSDTQYF.

V gene TRBV27 combines with J gene TRBJ2-5, with 7 bases that match TRBD2. After removal of 3 bases from V and 3 bases from J, the junction contained 10 bases not matched to a gene. There are 16 residues in the CDR3. Germline V gene sequence: CDR1 MNHEY, CDR2 SMNVEV (reference sequence). Written as DNA, the CDR3 is TGTGCCAGCAGTTTCATCGGGCTAGCGGTGAAAGAGACCCAGTACTTC. Residues: CASSFIGLAVKETQYF.

The V and J genes are TRBV2 and TRBJ1-2; D uncertain. Germline V gives CDR1 SNHLY, CDR2 FYNNEI. V was pared by 6 bases and J by 6 bases, with 14 bases between. There are 13 residues in the CDR3. Here the CDR3 reads CASSGVGEHGYTF. CDR3 DNA sequence: TGTGCCAGCAGCGGCGTCGGGGAGCATGGCTACACCTTC.

The gene calls are TRBV19 and TRBJ2-1; 9 nucleotides line up with TRBD1. The germline gives CDR1 LNHDA, CDR2 SQIVND (reference sequence). The CDR3 has 14 residues. After removal of 6 bases from V and 8 bases from J, the junction contained 8 bases not matched to a gene. The CDR3 protein is CASRAPGQGYEQFF. The CDR3 bases are TGTGCCAGTAGGGCACCAGGACAGGGGTATGAGCAGTTCTTC. The entire variable domain, with the rest obtained from reference TRBV19 and TRBJ2-1, is as follows: DGGITQSPKYLFRKEGQNVTLSCEQNLNHDAMYWYRQDPGQGLRLIYYSQIVNDFQKGDIAEGYSVSREKKESFPLTVTSAQKNPTAFYLCASRAPGQGYEQFFGPGTRLTVL.

V usage is TRBV20-1 and J usage is TRBJ1-1; D remains unclear. The CDR3 sequence is 11 residues long. V was clipped by 8 bases and J by 1 base, with 8 bases between them. Germline-derived CDR1 and CDR2 are DFQATT and SNEGSKA (reference sequence). In nucleotides, the CDR3 is TGCAGTTTTAACTCGAACACTGAAGCTTTCTTT. Residues: CSFNSNTEAFF.

This chain uses TRBV10-1 with TRBJ2-3; D may be TRBD1 (5 bases). The germline gives CDR1 WNHNN, CDR2 SYGVQD (reference sequence). The CDR3 length is 15 residues. Trimming removed 9 bases at V and 8 bases at J, with 24 bases between. This chain's CDR3 is CARGFRTGLACTQYF. The CDR3 nucleotides are TGCGCCAGGGGGTTCAGAACAGGCCTGGCCTGTACGCAGTATTTT.

This chain links TRBV5-4 with TRBJ2-1; D is perhaps TRBD1 (6 bases). The germline V and J ends were trimmed by 4 bases and 3 bases, with 17 bases remaining between them. In germline, CDR1 is SGHNT, CDR2 YYREEE (reference sequence). The CDR3 covers 16 residues. CDR3: CASSARTTGLYNEQFF. The DNA for the CDR3 is TGTGCCAGCAGCGCCAGAACGACAGGACTCTACAATGAGCAGTTCTTC.

The genes are TRBV11-2 and TRBJ1-3; D gene uncertain. The germline V and J ends were trimmed by 5 bases and 3 bases, with 8 bases remaining between them. Per germline, CDR1 SGHAT and CDR2 FQNNGV. This CDR3 is built from 13 residues. In nucleotides, the CDR3 is TGTGCCAGCAGCCGAATATTTGGAAACACCATATATTTT. Amino acids: CASSRIFGNTIYF.

In DNA, the CDR3 is TGTGCCAGCAGCAAACAGGAGAACTATGGCTACACCTTC. Translating gives CASSKQENYGYTF. The chain is built from TRBV14 and TRBJ1-2; D might be TRBD1 (5 bases). Germline V gene data show CDR1 as SGHDN and CDR2 as FVKESK. The CDR3 has 13 residues. Deletions cut 5 bases from V and 2 bases from J, with 9 bases between.

The chain couples TRBV6-5 to TRBJ1-2, with a tentative D call TRBD1 (5 bases). Per the germline V gene, CDR1 is MNHEY and CDR2 is SVGAGI. The CDR3 runs 14 residues. V was trimmed by 6 bases and J by 2 bases, leaving 13 bases between them. The DNA for the CDR3 is TGTGCCAGCAGCACCGGGGCTCGCAACTATGGCTACACCTTC. It translates to CASSTGARNYGYTF.

This rearrangement joins TRBV7-2 to TRBJ2-7; 7 bases are shared with TRBD1. Germline trimming cut 5 bases from V and 2 bases from J; bases unmatched to any gene: 3. The CDR3 totals 13 residues. CDR1 and CDR2 from the germline V gene are SGHTA and FQGNSA. The CDR3 nucleotides read TGTGCCAGCAGCCACAGGGGACCCTACGAGCAGTACTTC. Translation gives CASSHRGPYEQYF.

CDR3 sequence reads: CASSLSAGMAQPQHF. Written as DNA, the CDR3 is TGTGCCAGCAGCTTATCTGCGGGAATGGCACAGCCCCAGCATTTT. The V and J genes are TRBV7-8 and TRBJ1-5; unclear D gene. This CDR3 is built from 15 residues. V lost 2 bases, J lost 7 bases, and 15 bases lay in between. Germline CDR1 reads SGHVS; CDR2 reads FQNEAQ.

The chain recombines TRBV9 with TRBJ1-2; TRBD1 matches at 7 bases. Looked up from germline, CDR1 is SGDLS and CDR2 is YYNGEE. V shed 0 bases and J 3 bases; nucleotides not matched to a gene: 8. The CDR3 length is 16 residues. The CDR3, as DNA: TGTGCCAGCAGCGTAGACAGGGGCGCGGGGCACTATGGCTACACCTTC. Translation: CASSVDRGAGHYGYTF.

The chain links TRBV19 to TRBJ2-3; D possibly corresponds to TRBD1 (6 bases). CDR3 length: 15 residues. In germline, CDR1 is LNHDA, CDR2 SQIVND (reference sequence). Trimming left V 6 bases short and J 0 bases short, with 13 bases between. CDR3 protein: CASSQGPSSTDTQYF. The CDR3 nucleotides are TGTGCCAGTAGCCAGGGGCCCTCTAGCACAGATACGCAGTATTTT.

V and J are TRBV6-5 and TRBJ2-2; no firm D call. CDR1 MNHEY and CDR2 SVGAGI come from the germline V gene. The CDR3 has 14 amino acids. V was clipped by 4 bases and J by 4 bases, with 10 bases between them. The CDR3: CASSFLAPTGELFF. The CDR3 nucleotides are TGTGCCAGCAGTTTCTTGGCTCCCACCGGGGAGCTGTTTTTT.

The chain recombines TRBV7-2 with TRBJ2-5; D gene ambiguous. The germline V gene encodes CDR1 SGHTA and CDR2 FQGNSA. Trimming cost V 3 bases and J 5 bases, with 10 bases left between them. This CDR3 has 13 residues. The CDR3 is CASSFGVGETQYF. As DNA, the CDR3 is TGTGCCAGCAGCTTTGGGGTGGGGGAGACCCAGTACTTC. The full variable domain, in which reference TRBV7-2 and TRBJ2-5 provide the parts outside the CDR3, is GAGVSQSPSNKVTEKGKDVELRCDPISGHTALYWYRQSLGQGLEFLIYFQGNSAPDKSGLPSDRFSAERTGGSVSTLTIQRTQQEDSAVYLCASSFGVGETQYFGPGTRLLVL.

This clone was picked up a small number of times. The rearrangement links TRBV5-4 to TRBJ1-1; D is unresolved. Trimming shortened V by 4 bases and J by 0 bases, and 7 bases separated the two germline ends. The CDR3 has 13 residues. Germline lookup yields CDR1 SGHNT and CDR2 YYREEE (reference sequence). The CDR3 DNA reads as TGTGCCAGCAGCGGCATCCTGAACACTGAAGCTTTCTTT. It encodes CASSGILNTEAFF.

The V call is TRBV7-3, the J call TRBJ1-2; D gene uncertain. The CDR3 sequence is 13 residues long. V lost 3 bases and J 8 bases, leaving 13 bases between the germline ends. Germline V CDR1 and CDR2: SGHTA, FQGTGA. DNA for the CDR3: TGTGCCAGCAGCTTTGGGGAAAAGGAAGGCTACACCTTC. Translated: CASSFGEKEGYTF.

In its sample, this clone was seen once. Here the CDR3 DNA reads TGCGCCAGCAGCTTAGAGGGGGGTGATCTCACTGAAGCTTTCTTT. This sequence encodes CASSLEGGDLTEAFF. This chain connects TRBV5-1 to TRBJ1-1, with a weak D call TRBD1 (6 bases). Germline values: CDR1 SGHRS, CDR2 YFSETQ. The CDR3 runs to 15 residues. V lost 2 bases and J lost 4, with 15 bases in between.

This chain links TRBV3-1 (or the pseudogene TRBV3-2) with TRBJ1-2; D unresolved. The CDR3 sequence is 14 residues long. Germline loops: CDR1 LGHDT, CDR2 YNNKEL (reference sequence). Trimming stripped 4 bases from V and 2 bases from J, with 11 bases between. DNA of the CDR3: TGTGCCAGCAGCCTCAGTATTGAAAACTATGGCTACACCTTC. It specifies CASSLSIENYGYTF.

The chain has TRBV2 and TRBJ1-4; a weak D match, TRBD1 (5 bases). Trimming took off 7 bases at V and 2 bases at J, with 11 bases between the two ends. Germline CDR1 SNHLY, CDR2 FYNNEI. The CDR3 sequence is 14 residues long. The CDR3 region is CASITGTTNEKLFF. For the CDR3, the DNA is TGTGCCAGCATAACGGGGACTACTAATGAAAAACTGTTTTTT.